The rows below give T cell receptor beta chains drawn from one sample of a study of Graves' ophthalmopathy and Graves' hyperthyroidism. Using its own MiXCR run on the multiplex PCR reads, TCRdb lists one record per CDR3 protein. The sample holds more than 1,000,000 distinct CDR3 sequences, less than 45% seen once. The sequencing sample was made of peripheral blood or thyroid tissue (not recorded which). The receptors were sampled from an adult man with Graves' hyperthyroidism. The CDR3 runs from the conserved cysteine through the conserved F or W. The D gene is left open where the match is weak. Size is omitted from some rows. Given values are once, few, many or a class for expanded clones.

J gene | D gene | V gene | clone size | CDR3 protein | CDR3 DNA
TRBJ1-5 | - | TRBV5-1 | many | CASSTGHNQPQHF | TGCGCCAGCAGCACAGGCCACAATCAGCCCCAGCATTTT
TRBJ1-1 | - | TRBV6-5 | - | CAGGGLSETEAFF | TGTGCCGGCGGAGGGCTATCGGAGACTGAAGCTTTCTTT
TRBJ1-6 | - | TRBV11-2 | - | CASSLQNYNSPLHF | TGTGCCAGCAGCCTACAGAACTATAATTCACCCCTCCACTTT
TRBJ1-2 | - | TRBV6-2/TRBV6-3 | few | CASRPRGAYGYTF | TGTGCCAGCAGACCCCGGGGCGCCTATGGCTACACCTTC
TRBJ2-2 | - | TRBV20-1 | few | CSAQGGGTVNTGELFF | TGCAGTGCCCAGGGGGGCGGGACGGTGAACACCGGGGAGCTGTTTTTT
TRBJ1-1 | - | TRBV7-9 | many | CASSLVKGNTEAFF | TGTGCCAGCAGCTTAGTTAAAGGGAACACTGAAGCTTTCTTT
TRBJ2-7 | TRBD1 | TRBV20-1 | few | CSARDLRTGEVYEQYF | TGCAGTGCTAGAGATCTTAGGACAGGGGAAGTCTACGAGCAGTACTTC
TRBJ1-6 | - | TRBV29-1 | many | CSVSDSSYNSPLHF | TGCAGCGTATCCGACAGCTCCTATAATTCACCCCTCCACTTT
TRBJ2-6 | - | TRBV20-1 | - | CSARAGISGANVLTF | TGCAGTGCTAGAGCGGGAATTAGCGGGGCCAACGTCCTGACTTTC
TRBJ1-5 | TRBD1 | TRBV15 | many | CATSRDRTRDQPQHF | TGTGCCACCAGCAGGGACAGGACTCGCGATCAGCCCCAGCATTTT
TRBJ1-4 | - | TRBV15 | once | CATSREGYNEKLFF | TGTGCCACCAGCAGAGAAGGGTATAATGAAAAACTGTTTTTT
TRBJ2-7 | - | TRBV9 | few | CASSVGTNNNRFLYEQYF | TGTGCCAGCAGCGTAGGGACCAACAACAACCGATTCTTGTACGAGCAGTACTTC
TRBJ2-6 | - | TRBV10-3 | - | CASIGLGSSGANVLTF | TGTGCCAGCATAGGGCTTGGGAGCTCTGGGGCCAACGTCCTGACTTTC
TRBJ2-7 | TRBD1 | TRBV7-9 | - | CASRVGWLDRGTHEQYF | TGTGCCAGCAGGGTGGGTTGGCTAGACAGGGGCACCCACGAGCAGTACTTC
TRBJ2-7 | - | TRBV9 | - | CASSPFGMGQGSEQYF | TGTGCCAGCAGCCCCTTTGGGATGGGGCAGGGATCCGAGCAGTACTTC
TRBJ2-7 | - | TRBV20-1 | - | CSATLHEQYF | TGCAGTGCTACCCTACACGAGCAGTACTTC
TRBJ2-7 | - | TRBV29-1 | many | CSVSLGGYEQYF | TGCAGCGTTTCCCTTGGGGGTTACGAGCAGTACTTC
TRBJ2-2 | TRBD2 | TRBV10-3 | few | CASSYLRTSGRNTGELFF | TGTGCCAGCAGTTACCTACGGACTAGCGGGAGAAACACCGGGGAGCTGTTTTTT
TRBJ1-4 | - | TRBV7-9 | many | CASSSVPEKLFF | TGTGCCAGCAGCTCCGTTCCTGAAAAACTGTTTTTT
TRBJ2-5 | - | TRBV11-3 | few | CASSPTGTPETQYF | TGTGCCAGCAGCCCGACAGGAACTCCAGAGACCCAGTACTTC
TRBJ2-7 | - | TRBV7-2 | many | CASSRTGFSYEQYF | TGTGCCAGCAGCCGAACAGGATTCTCCTACGAGCAGTACTTC
TRBJ2-2 | - | TRBV5-1 | many | CASSSLGSRTGELFF | TGCGCCAGCAGCTCTCTAGGGAGTCGAACCGGGGAGCTGTTTTTT
TRBJ1-2 | - | TRBV24-1 | many | CATSDSGTSFHYGYTF | TGTGCCACCAGTGACTCAGGGACATCCTTTCACTATGGCTACACCTTC
TRBJ1-5 | - | TRBV2 | many | CASSGPAGLGQPQHF | TGTGCCAGCAGTGGCCCCGCAGGGTTGGGTCAGCCCCAGCATTTT